The entry that follows covers one T cell receptor (beta chain) sequence. This entry belongs to a study of blood T cell repertoires in COVID-19. Germline V gives CDR1 SGHRS, CDR2 YFSETQ. This CDR3 contains 13 residues. Trimming removed 0 bases from V and 7 bases from J, with 10 bases in between. Produced via immunoSEQ multiplex PCR; TCRdb's table is partial and in-frame only. The sample consists of roughly 160,000 clones, roughly 82% of them appearing once. The chain employs TRBV5-1 and TRBJ1-1, with no clear D. This receptor was obtained from a man aged 45-65 years who had recovered from COVID-19. The material sequenced was PBMCs or T cells enriched from blood (not recorded which). The CDR3 DNA is TGCGCCAGCAGCTTGGGAATCCAGGATGAAGCTTTCTTT. Protein product: CASSLGIQDEAFF.